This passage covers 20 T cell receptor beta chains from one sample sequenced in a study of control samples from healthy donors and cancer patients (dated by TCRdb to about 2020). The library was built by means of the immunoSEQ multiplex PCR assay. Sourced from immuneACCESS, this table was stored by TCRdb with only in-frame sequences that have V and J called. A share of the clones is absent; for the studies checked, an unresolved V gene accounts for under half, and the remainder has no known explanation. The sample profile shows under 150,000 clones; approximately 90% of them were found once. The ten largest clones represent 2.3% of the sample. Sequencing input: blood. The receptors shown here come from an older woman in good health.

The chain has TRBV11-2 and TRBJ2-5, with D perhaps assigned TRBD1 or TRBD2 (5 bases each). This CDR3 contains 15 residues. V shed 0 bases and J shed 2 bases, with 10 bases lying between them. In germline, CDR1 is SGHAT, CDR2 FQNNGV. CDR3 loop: CASSLEGWGQETQYF. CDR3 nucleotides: TGTGCCAGCAGCTTAGAGGGCTGGGGGCAAGAGACCCAGTACTTC.

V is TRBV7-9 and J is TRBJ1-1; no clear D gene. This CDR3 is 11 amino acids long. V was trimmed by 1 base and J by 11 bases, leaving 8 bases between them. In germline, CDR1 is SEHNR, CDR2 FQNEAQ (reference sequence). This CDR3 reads CASSLGTDAFF. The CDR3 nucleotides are TGTGCCAGCAGCTTAGGGACGGATGCTTTCTTT.

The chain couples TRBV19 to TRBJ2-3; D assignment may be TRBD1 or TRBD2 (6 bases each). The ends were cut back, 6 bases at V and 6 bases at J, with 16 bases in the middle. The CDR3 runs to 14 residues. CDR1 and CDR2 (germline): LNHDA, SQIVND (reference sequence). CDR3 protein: CASRRGTSEDTQYF. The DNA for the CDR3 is TGTGCCAGTAGAAGGGGGACTTCGGAGGATACGCAGTATTTT.

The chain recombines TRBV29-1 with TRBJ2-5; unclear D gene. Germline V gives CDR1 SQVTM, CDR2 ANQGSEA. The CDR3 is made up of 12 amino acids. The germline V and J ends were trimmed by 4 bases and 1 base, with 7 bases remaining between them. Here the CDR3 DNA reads TGCAGCGTTGGAGAGCTCCAAGAGACCCAGTACTTC. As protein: CSVGELQETQYF.

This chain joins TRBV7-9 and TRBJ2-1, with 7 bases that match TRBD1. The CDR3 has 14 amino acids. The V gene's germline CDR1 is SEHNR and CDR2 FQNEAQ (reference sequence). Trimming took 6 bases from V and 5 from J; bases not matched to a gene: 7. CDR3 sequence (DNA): TGTGCCAGCAGTTTCAGAGGGGGCGACAATGAGCAGTTCTTC. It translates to CASSFRGGDNEQFF.

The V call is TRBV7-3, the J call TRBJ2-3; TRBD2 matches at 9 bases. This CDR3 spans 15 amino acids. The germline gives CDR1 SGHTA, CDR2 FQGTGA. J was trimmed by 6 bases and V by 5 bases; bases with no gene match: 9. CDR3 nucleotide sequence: TGTGCCAGCAGCCTGGCGGGCAGCGGGGGGGATACGCAGTATTTT. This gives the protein CASSLAGSGGDTQYF.

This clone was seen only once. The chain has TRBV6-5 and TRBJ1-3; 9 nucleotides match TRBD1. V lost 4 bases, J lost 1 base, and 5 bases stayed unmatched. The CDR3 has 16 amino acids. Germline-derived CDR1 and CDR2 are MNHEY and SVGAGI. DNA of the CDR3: TGTGCCAGCAGTTTGGGGACAGGGTCGTCTGGAAACACCATATATTTT. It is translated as CASSLGTGSSGNTIYF.

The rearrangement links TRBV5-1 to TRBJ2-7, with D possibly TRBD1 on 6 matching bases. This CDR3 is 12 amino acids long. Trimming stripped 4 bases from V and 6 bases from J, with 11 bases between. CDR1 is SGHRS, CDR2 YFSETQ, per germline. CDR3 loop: CASSLQGGEQYF. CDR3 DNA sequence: TGCGCCAGCAGCCTACAGGGTGGCGAGCAGTACTTC.

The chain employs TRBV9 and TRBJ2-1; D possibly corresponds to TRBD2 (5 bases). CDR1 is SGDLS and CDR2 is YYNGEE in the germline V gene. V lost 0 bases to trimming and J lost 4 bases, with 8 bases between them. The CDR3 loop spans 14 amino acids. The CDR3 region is CASSVVGSYNEQFF. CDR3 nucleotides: TGTGCCAGCAGCGTAGTAGGGAGTTACAATGAGCAGTTCTTC.

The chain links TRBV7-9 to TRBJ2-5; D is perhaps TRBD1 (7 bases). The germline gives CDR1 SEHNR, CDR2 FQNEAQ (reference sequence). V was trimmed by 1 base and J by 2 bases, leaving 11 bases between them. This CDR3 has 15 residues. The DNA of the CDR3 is TGTGCCAGCAGCTTAGTTGCGGGACAGCAAGAGACCCAGTACTTC. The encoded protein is CASSLVAGQQETQYF.

The CDR3 coding sequence is TGTGCCAGCAGTGAAGGGACACCGTATGGCTACACCTTC. Translated, it gives CASSEGTPYGYTF. The gene calls are TRBV6-1 and TRBJ1-2; perhaps TRBD1 as D (5 bases). V was pared by 1 base and J by 5 bases, with 8 bases between. Germline V gene data show CDR1 as MNHNS and CDR2 as SASEGT. The CDR3 is made up of 13 amino acids.

The CDR3 sequence: CASSQDGGGGHEQYF. DNA for the CDR3: TGCGCCAGCAGCCAAGATGGTGGAGGGGGACACGAGCAGTACTTC. This chain connects TRBV4-3 to TRBJ2-7, with D perhaps assigned TRBD1 or TRBD2 (6 bases each). Per the germline V gene, CDR1 is LGHNA and CDR2 is YSLEER. Trimming removed 0 bases at V and 5 bases at J, with 14 bases between. The CDR3 is 15 residues long.

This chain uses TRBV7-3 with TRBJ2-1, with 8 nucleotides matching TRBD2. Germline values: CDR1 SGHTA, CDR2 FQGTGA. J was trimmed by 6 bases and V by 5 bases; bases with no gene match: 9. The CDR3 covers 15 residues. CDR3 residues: CASSPRGGGSNEQFF. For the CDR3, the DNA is TGTGCCAGCAGCCCCCGGGGCGGGGGGAGCAATGAGCAGTTCTTC.

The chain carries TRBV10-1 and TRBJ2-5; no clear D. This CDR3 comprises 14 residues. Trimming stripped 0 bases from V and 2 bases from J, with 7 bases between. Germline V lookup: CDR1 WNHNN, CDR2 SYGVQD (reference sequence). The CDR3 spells CASSESGLQETQYF. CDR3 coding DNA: TGCGCCAGCAGTGAGTCCGGCCTACAAGAGACCCAGTACTTC.

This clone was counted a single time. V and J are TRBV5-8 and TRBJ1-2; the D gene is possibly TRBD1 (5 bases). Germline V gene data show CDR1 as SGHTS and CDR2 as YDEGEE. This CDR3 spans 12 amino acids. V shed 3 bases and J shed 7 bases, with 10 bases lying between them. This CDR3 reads CASSWGSRGYTF. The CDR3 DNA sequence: TGTGCCAGCAGCTGGGGGTCCCGTGGCTACACCTTC.

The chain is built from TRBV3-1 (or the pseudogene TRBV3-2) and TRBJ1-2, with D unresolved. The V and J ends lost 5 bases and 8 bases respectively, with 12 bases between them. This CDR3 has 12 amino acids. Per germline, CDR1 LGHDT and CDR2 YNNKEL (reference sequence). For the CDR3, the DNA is TGTGCCAGCAGCTCCCGACGAGGAGGCTACACCTTC. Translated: CASSSRRGGYTF.

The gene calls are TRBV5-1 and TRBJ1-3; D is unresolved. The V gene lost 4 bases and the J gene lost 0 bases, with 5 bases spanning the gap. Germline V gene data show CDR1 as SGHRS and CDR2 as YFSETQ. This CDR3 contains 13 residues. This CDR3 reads CASSTTSGNTIYF. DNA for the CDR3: TGCGCCAGCAGCACCACCTCTGGAAACACCATATATTTT.

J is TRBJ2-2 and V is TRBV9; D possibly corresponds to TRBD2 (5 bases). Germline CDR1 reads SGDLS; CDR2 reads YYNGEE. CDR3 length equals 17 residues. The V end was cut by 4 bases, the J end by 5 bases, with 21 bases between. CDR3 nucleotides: TGTGCCAGCAGCCGGGGAGAGGCCTACGTGTTGACCGGGGAGCTGTTTTTT. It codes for CASSRGEAYVLTGELFF. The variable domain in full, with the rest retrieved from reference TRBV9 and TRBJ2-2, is DSGVTQTPKHLITATGQRVTLRCSPRSGDLSVYWYQQSLDQGLQFLIQYYNGEERAKGNILERFSAQQFPDLHSELNLSSLELGDSALYFCASSRGEAYVLTGELFFGEGSRLTVL.

CDR3 nucleotides: TGTGCCAGCAGCCTCGGGGGGGCCTTGGAGACCCAGTACTTC. Protein sequence: CASSLGGALETQYF. The chain uses TRBV7-2 and TRBJ2-5; 8 bases map to TRBD2. V lost 5 bases to trimming and J lost 5 bases; unmatched junction nucleotides: 7. The CDR3 runs 14 residues. Germline V gene lookup returns CDR1 SGHTA and CDR2 FQGNSA.

DNA for the CDR3: TGTGCCAGCTCACCAACCGGCCTTCGGGGGGGGGCCGGGGGAGGCGAGCAGTACTTC. Its translation is CASSPTGLRGGAGGGEQYF. The chain employs TRBV18 and TRBJ2-7; 8 positions agree with TRBD2. The ends lost 2 bases at V and 6 bases at J; junction bases unmatched: 21. CDR1 and CDR2 (germline): KGHSH, LQKENI. CDR3 length: 19 residues. The full variable domain, in which reference TRBV18 and TRBJ2-7 provide the parts outside the CDR3, is NAGVMQNPRHLVRRRGQEARLRCSPMKGHSHVYWYRQLPEEGLKFMVYLQKENIIDESGMPKERFSAEFPKEGPSILRIQQVVRGDSAAYFCASSPTGLRGGAGGGEQYFGPGTRLTVT.